Below, one T cell receptor beta chain is given with its context. Its antigen is currently unknown. The record originates from a study of cytomegalovirus exposure and HLA in healthy donors. Study-level findings and limits: In a later analysis, V- and J-gene trimming of beta chains associated with a DCLRE1C missense variant, replicated independently. In a later analysis, CMV-associated beta chains were mostly HLA-associated, it appeared. It was approximately 160 TCR beta chains that were listed as cytomegalovirus-associated.

Germline CDR1 SGHTA, CDR2 FQGNSA. CDR3 length equals 17 residues. J lost 0 bases, V lost 3 bases, and 7 bases had no gene match. PCR employed 60 Vbeta and 13 Jbeta primers. Assay used: immunoSEQ multiplex PCR; TCRdb lists only in-frame clones, some missing. The repertoire consists of approximately 190,000 clones, with approximately 81% occurring once and the leading ten covering 3% to 4.5%. Source material: PBMCs. The V and J genes are TRBV7-2 and TRBJ2-7, with TRBD2 matching over 11 bases. This TCR was recovered from a man aged 45-60 years in good health and CMV-seronegative. CDR3 coding DNA: TGTGCCAGCAGCTTGGGGGGACTAGCGGTGGGCTCCTACGAGCAGTACTTC. This encodes CASSLGGLAVGSYEQYF.